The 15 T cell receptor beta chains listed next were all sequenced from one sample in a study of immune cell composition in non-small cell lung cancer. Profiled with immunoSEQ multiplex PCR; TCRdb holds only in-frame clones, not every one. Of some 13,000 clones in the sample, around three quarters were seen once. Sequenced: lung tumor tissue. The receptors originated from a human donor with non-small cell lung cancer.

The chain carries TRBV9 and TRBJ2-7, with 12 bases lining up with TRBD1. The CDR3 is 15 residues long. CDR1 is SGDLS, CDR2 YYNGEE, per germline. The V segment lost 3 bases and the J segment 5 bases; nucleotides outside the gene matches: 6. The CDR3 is CASSASGTGGHEQYF. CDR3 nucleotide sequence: TGTGCCAGCAGCGCAAGCGGGACAGGGGGCCACGAGCAGTACTTC.

CDR3 in amino acids: CASSPRSTGELFF. The DNA for the CDR3 is TGTGCCAGCTCACCGAGGAGCACCGGGGAGCTGTTTTTT. J is TRBJ2-2 and V is TRBV18, with D unclear. V lost 3 bases and J 4 bases, leaving 6 bases between the germline ends. The CDR3 sequence is 13 residues long. The germline V gene has CDR1 KGHSH and CDR2 LQKENI.

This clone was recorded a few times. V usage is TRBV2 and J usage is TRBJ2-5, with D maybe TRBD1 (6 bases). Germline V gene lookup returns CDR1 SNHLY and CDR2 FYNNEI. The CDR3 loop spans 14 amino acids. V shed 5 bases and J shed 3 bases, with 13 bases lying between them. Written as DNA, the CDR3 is TGTGCCAGCAGTTTTCCTCAGGGGAAAGAGACCCAGTACTTC. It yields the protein CASSFPQGKETQYF.

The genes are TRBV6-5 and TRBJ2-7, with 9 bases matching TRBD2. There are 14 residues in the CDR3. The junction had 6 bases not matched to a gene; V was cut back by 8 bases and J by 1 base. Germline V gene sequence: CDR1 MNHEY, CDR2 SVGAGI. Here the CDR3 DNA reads TGTGCCAGCGGCGGACTAGCGCGGTCCTACGAGCAGTACTTC. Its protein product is CASGGLARSYEQYF.

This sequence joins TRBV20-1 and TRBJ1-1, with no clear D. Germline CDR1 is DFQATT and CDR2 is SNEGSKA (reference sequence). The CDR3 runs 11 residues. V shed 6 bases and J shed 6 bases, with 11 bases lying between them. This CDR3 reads CSAARPAEAFF. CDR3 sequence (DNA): TGCAGTGCGGCGAGGCCCGCTGAAGCTTTCTTT.

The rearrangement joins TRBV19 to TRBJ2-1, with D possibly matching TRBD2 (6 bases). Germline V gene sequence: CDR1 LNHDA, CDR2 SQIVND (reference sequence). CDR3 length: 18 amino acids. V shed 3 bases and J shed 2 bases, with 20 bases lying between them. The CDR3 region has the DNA TGTGCCAGTAGTATTAAAGGGGCTAGCGCTTTTACCTACAATGAGCAGTTCTTC. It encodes CASSIKGASAFTYNEQFF.

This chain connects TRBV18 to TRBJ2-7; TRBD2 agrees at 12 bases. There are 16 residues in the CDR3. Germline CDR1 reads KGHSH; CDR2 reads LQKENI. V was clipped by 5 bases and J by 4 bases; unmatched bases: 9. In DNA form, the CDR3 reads TGTGCCAGCTCAAACCCTAGCGGGGGGGCCAAGTACGAGCAGTACTTC. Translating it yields CASSNPSGGAKYEQYF. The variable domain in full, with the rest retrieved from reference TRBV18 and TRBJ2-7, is NAGVMQNPRHLVRRRGQEARLRCSPMKGHSHVYWYRQLPEEGLKFMVYLQKENIIDESGMPKERFSAEFPKEGPSILRIQQVVRGDSAAYFCASSNPSGGAKYEQYFGPGTRLTVT.

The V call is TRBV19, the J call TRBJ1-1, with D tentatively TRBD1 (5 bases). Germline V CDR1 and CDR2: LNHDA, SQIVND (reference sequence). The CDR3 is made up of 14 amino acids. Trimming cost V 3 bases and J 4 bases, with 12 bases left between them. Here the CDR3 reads CASSIVGLATEAFF. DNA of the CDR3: TGTGCCAGTAGTATTGTGGGGCTGGCCACTGAAGCTTTCTTT.

The CDR3 DNA follows: TGTGCCAGCAGCCCCCATCAGGGGAGCACCTACGAGCAGTACTTC. Residues: CASSPHQGSTYEQYF. This chain uses TRBV7-2 with TRBJ2-7, with D maybe TRBD1 (6 bases). CDR1 SGHTA and CDR2 FQGNSA come from the germline V gene. V lost 5 bases, J lost 2 bases, and 16 bases lay in between. The CDR3 runs 15 residues. The entire variable domain, with the rest obtained from reference TRBV7-2 and TRBJ2-7, is as follows: GAGVSQSPSNKVTEKGKDVELRCDPISGHTALYWYRQSLGQGLEFLIYFQGNSAPDKSGLPSDRFSAERTGGSVSTLTIQRTQQEDSAVYLCASSPHQGSTYEQYFGPGTRLTVT.

CDR3 bases: TGTGCCAGTAGTATACGGGGTGGGACAGGGACCTACGAGCAGTACTTC. Protein: CASSIRGGTGTYEQYF. V is TRBV19 and J is TRBJ2-7; 9 bases agree with TRBD1. CDR1 is LNHDA and CDR2 is SQIVND in the germline V gene (reference sequence). The CDR3 totals 16 residues. After removal of 2 bases from V and 2 bases from J, the junction contained 7 bases not matched to a gene.

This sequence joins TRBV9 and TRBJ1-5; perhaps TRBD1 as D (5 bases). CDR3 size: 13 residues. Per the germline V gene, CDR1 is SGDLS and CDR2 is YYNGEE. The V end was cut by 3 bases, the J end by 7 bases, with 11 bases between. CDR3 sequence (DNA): TGTGCCAGCAGCGAATCGGACAACCAGCCCCAGCATTTT. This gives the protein CASSESDNQPQHF.

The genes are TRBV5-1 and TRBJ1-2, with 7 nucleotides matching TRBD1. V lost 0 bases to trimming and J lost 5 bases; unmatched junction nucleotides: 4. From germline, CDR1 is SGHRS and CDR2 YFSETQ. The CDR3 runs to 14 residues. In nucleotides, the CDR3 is TGCGCCAGCAGCTTGGGACAGGGAGATTATGGCTACACCTTC. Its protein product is CASSLGQGDYGYTF. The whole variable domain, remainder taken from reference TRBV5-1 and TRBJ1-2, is KAGVTQTPRYLIKTRGQQVTLSCSPISGHRSVSWYQQTPGQGLQFLFEYFSETQRNKGNFPGRFSGRQFSNSRSEMNVSTLELGDSALYLCASSLGQGDYGYTFGSGTRLTVV.

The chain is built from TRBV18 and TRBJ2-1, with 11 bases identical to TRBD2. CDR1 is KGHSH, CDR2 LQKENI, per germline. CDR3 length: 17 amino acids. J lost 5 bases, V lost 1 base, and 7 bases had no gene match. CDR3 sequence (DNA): TGTGCCAGCTCACCACGTCTAACTAGCGGGAGCCACAATGAGCAGTTCTTC. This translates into CASSPRLTSGSHNEQFF.

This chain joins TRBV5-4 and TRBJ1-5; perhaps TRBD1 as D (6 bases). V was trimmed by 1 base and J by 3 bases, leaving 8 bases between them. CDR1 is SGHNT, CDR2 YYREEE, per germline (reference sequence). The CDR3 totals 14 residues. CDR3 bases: TGTGCCAGCAGCTTGCCGGGACACAATCAGCCCCAGCATTTT. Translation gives CASSLPGHNQPQHF.

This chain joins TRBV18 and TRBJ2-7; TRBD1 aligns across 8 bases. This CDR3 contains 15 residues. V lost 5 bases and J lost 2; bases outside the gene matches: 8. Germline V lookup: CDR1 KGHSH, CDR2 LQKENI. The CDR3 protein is CASSSETGATYEQYF. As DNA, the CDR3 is TGTGCCAGCTCATCAGAGACAGGGGCAACCTACGAGCAGTACTTC.